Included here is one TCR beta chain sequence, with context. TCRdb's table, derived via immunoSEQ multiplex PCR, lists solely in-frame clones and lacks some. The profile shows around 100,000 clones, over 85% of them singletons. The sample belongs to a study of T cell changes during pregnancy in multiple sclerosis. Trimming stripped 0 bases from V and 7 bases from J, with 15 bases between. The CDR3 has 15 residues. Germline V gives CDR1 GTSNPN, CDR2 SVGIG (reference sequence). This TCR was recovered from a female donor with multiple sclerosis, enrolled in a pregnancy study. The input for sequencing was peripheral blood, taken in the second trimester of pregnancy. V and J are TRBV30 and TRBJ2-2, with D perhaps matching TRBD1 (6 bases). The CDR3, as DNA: TGTGCCTGGAGTGTACTGGGGGCCCCTTACGGGGAGCTGTTTTTT. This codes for CAWSVLGAPYGELFF.